Following are 5 T cell receptor beta chains from one sample sequenced in a study of response to subunit inactivated influenza vaccine. TCRdb processed the RT-PCR reads anew with MiXCR; each CDR3 protein has one entry. The sample has 500,000 to 550,000 distinct CDR3 sequences, 6% to 9% seen once. This material consisted of PBMCs from blood, taken around 25 months after vaccination. The receptors originated from a man aged 50-75 years who received an inactivated influenza vaccine.

This clonotype has ten or more counts. The J gene is TRBJ1-6, the V gene TRBV6-1; no definite D call. The CDR3 is made up of 13 amino acids. Looked up from germline, CDR1 is MNHNS and CDR2 is SASEGT. Between the trimmed V and J ends, which lost 11 bases and 9 bases, there was a span of 17 bases. This CDR3 reads CAASSSEGSPLHF. The CDR3 bases are TGTGCCGCATCGTCTTCCGAAGGTTCACCCCTCCACTTT.

This clonotype showed up many times. The V gene is TRBV6-5, the J gene TRBJ1-5; 9 nucleotides agree with TRBD1. V lost 7 bases to trimming and J lost 6 bases; unmatched junction nucleotides: 7. The germline CDR1 and CDR2 sequences are MNHEY and SVGAGI. The CDR3 is made up of 14 amino acids. The CDR3 region is CASTSDRGSQPQHF. The CDR3 nucleotides read TGTGCCAGCACTTCAGACAGGGGGTCTCAGCCCCAGCATTTT.

The chain has TRBV9 and TRBJ1-2; 8 bases fit TRBD1. The V and J ends lost 3 bases and 4 bases, in that order; junction bases with no gene match: 5. The CDR3 has 14 residues. Per germline, CDR1 SGDLS and CDR2 YYNGEE. DNA for the CDR3: TGTGCCAGCAGCGACTCGACAGGGGTCTATGGCTACACCTTC. Translation: CASSDSTGVYGYTF.

This clonotype was observed at least ten times. The chain carries TRBV12-3 or TRBV12-4 and TRBJ1-1; 9 bases line up with TRBD1. This CDR3 spans 13 amino acids. Trimming at V came to 6 bases and at J to 3 bases, leaving 2 bases not matched to a gene. DNA of the CDR3: TGTGCCAGCAGCCGGACAGGGGACACTGAAGCTTTCTTT. The encoded protein is CASSRTGDTEAFF.

The gene calls are TRBV20-1 and TRBJ1-5, with D maybe TRBD1 (5 bases). The V and J ends lost 0 bases and 7 bases respectively, with 16 bases between them. CDR1 and CDR2 from the germline V gene are DFQATT and SNEGSKA (reference sequence). The CDR3 is 15 residues long. This chain's CDR3 is CSARDPWVQGQPQHF. CDR3 nucleotides: TGCAGTGCTAGAGATCCGTGGGTGCAGGGACAGCCCCAGCATTTT.